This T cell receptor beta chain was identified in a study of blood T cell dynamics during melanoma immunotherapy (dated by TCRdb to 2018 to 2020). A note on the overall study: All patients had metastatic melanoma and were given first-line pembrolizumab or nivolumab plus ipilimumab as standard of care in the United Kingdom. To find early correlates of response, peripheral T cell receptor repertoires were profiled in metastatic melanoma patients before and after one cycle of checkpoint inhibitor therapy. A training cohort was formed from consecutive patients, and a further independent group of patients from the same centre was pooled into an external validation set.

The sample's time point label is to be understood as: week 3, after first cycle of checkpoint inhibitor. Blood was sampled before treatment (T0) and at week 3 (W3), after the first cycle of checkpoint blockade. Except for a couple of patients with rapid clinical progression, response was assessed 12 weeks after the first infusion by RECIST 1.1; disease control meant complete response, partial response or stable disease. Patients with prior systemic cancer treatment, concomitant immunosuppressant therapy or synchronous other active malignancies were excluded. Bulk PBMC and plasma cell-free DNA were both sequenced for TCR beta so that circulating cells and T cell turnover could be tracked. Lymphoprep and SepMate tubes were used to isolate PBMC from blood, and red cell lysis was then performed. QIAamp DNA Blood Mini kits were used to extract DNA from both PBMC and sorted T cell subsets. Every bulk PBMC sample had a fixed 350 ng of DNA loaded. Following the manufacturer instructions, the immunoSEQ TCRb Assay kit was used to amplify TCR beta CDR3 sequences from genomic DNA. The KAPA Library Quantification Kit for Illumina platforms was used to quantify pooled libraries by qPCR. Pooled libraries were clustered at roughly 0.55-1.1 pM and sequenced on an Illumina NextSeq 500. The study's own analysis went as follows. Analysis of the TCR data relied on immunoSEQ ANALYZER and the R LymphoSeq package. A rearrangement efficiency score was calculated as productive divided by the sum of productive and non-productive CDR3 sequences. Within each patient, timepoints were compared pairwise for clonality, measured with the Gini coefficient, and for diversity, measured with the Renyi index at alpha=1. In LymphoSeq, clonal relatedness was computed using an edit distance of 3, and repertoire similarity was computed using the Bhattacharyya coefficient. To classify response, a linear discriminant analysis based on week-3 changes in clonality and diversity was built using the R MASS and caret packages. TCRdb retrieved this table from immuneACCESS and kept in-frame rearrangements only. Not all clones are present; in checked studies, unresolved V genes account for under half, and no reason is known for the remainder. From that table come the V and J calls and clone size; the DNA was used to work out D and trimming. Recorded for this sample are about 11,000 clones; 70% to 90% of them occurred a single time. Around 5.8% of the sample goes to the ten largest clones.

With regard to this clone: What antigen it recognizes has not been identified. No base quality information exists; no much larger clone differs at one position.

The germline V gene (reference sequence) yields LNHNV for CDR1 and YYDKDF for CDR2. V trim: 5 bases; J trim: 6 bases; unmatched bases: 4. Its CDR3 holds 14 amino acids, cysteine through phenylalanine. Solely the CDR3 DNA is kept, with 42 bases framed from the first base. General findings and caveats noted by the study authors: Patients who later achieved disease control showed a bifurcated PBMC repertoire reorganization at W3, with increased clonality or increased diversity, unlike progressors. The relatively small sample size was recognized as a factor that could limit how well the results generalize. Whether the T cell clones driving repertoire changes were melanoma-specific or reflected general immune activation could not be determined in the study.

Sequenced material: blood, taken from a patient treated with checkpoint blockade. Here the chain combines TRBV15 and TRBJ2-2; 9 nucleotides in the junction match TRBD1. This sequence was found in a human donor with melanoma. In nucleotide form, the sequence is TGTGCCACCAGCTCTCGGACAGGGGCCGGGGAGCTGTTTTTT. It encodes CATSSRTGAGELFF.